The 6 T cell receptor beta chains below were found in one sample sequenced in a study of blood T cell repertoires in COVID-19 (dated by TCRdb to 2018 to 2021). Library prep was done by the immunoSEQ multiplex PCR assay. TCRdb provides this immuneACCESS table in a form limited to in-frame rearrangements. Some clones are lacking; in checked studies, under half of them reflect an unresolved V gene, and why the rest are absent is not known. Across this sample there are more than 300,000 clones, with around 90% seen only once. Less than 3.5% of the sample lies in the top ten. Sequencing was performed on peripheral blood. Receptors were obtained from a woman between 18 and 30 years old who had recovered from COVID-19.

The chain has TRBV9 and TRBJ1-4; 9 bases agree with TRBD1. The germline gives CDR1 SGDLS, CDR2 YYNGEE. J was trimmed by 2 bases and V by 3 bases; bases with no gene match: 5. The length of the CDR3 is 16 residues. The CDR3 protein is CASSEEQGATNEKLFF. The CDR3 DNA reads TGTGCCAGCAGCGAGGAACAGGGGGCGACTAATGAAAAACTGTTTTTT.

The rearrangement links TRBV5-6 to TRBJ2-2, with D unresolved. Trimming removed 3 bases from V and 7 bases from J, with 13 bases in between. Germline CDR1 and CDR2: SGHDT and YYEEEE. The CDR3 length is 14 residues. CDR3 protein: CASSSDLNIGELFF. Written as DNA, the CDR3 is TGTGCCAGCAGCTCCGACTTGAATATCGGGGAGCTGTTTTTT. The full variable domain, rest sourced from reference TRBV5-6 and TRBJ2-2, is DAGVTQSPTHLIKTRGQQVTLRCSPKSGHDTVSWYQQALGQGPQFIFQYYEEEERQRGNFPDRFSGHQFPNYSSELNVNALLLGDSALYLCASSSDLNIGELFFGEGSRLTVL.

The DNA of the CDR3 is TGCGCCAGCAGCCGACAGGGGGCGGACTATGGCTACACCTTC. This translates into CASSRQGADYGYTF. The chain has TRBV4-1 and TRBJ1-2; 10 nucleotides line up with TRBD1. This CDR3 is 14 amino acids long. V was clipped by 4 bases and J by 3 bases; unmatched bases: 2. In germline, CDR1 is MGHRA, CDR2 YSYEKL.

This chain joins TRBV5-5 and TRBJ1-1, with a weak D call TRBD1 (6 bases). V was shortened by 4 bases and J by 4 bases, with 14 bases between the two germline ends. The germline CDR1 and CDR2 sequences are SGHKS and YYEKEE (reference sequence). This CDR3 is 14 amino acids long. CDR3 nucleotides: TGTGCCAGCAGCACCTTACAGGGTACCACTGAAGCTTTCTTT. It specifies CASSTLQGTTEAFF.

This chain joins TRBV5-6 and TRBJ1-3, with D tentatively TRBD1 (5 bases). Per germline, CDR1 SGHDT and CDR2 YYEEEE. There are 17 residues in the CDR3. Trimming pared 4 bases from V and 0 bases from J, leaving 17 bases between. DNA for the CDR3: TGTGCCAGCAGCCAGGGACTGGGGATTTTCTCTGGAAACACCATATATTTT. Amino acids: CASSQGLGIFSGNTIYF.

This clone appeared a single time. The V and J genes are TRBV30 and TRBJ2-1; D possibly corresponds to TRBD2 (6 bases). Trimming pared 3 bases from V and 0 bases from J, leaving 15 bases between. Germline V lookup: CDR1 GTSNPN, CDR2 SVGIG (reference sequence). The CDR3 sequence is 16 residues long. CDR3 bases: TGTGCCTGGAGGTCGGAGGGGCCCAGCTCCTACAATGAGCAGTTCTTC. Translated, it gives CAWRSEGPSSYNEQFF.